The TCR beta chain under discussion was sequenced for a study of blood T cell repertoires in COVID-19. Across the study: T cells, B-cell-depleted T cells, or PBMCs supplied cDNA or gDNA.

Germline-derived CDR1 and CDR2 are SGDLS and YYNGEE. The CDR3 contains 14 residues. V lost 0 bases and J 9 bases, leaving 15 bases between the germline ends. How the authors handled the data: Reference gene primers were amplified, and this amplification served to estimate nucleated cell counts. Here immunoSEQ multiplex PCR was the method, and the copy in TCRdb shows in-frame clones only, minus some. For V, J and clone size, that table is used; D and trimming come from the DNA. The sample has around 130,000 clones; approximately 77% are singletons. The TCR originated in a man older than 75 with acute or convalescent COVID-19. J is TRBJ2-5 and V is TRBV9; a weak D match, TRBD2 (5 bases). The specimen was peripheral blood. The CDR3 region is CASSVEASNGAQYF. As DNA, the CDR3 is TGTGCCAGCAGCGTAGAGGCATCCAACGGGGCCCAGTACTTC.